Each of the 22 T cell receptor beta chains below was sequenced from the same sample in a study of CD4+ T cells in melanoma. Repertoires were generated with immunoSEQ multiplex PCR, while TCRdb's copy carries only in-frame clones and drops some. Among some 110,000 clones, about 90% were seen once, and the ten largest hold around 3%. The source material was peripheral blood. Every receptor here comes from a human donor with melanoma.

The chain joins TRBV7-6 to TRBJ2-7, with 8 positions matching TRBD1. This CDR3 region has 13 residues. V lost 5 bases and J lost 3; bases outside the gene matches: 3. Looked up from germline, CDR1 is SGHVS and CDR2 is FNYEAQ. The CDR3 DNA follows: TGTGCCAGCAGCCGGACAGGGATCTACGAGCAGTACTTC. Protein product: CASSRTGIYEQYF. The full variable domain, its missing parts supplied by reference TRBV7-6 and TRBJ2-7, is GAGVSQSPRYKVTKRGQDVALRCDPISGHVSLYWYRQALGQGPEFLTYFNYEAQQDKSGLPNDRFSAERPEGSISTLTIQRTEQRDSAMYRCASSRTGIYEQYFGPGTRLTVT.

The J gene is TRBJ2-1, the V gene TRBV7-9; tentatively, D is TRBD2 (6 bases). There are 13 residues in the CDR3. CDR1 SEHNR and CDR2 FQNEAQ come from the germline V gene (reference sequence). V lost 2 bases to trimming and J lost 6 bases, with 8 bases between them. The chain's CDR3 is CASSLLAANEQFF. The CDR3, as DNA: TGTGCCAGCAGCTTATTAGCGGCCAATGAGCAGTTCTTC.

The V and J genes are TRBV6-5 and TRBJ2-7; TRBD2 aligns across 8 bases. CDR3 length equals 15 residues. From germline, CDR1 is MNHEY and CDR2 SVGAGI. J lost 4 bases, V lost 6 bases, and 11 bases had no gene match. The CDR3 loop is CASSGGGNGRYEQYF. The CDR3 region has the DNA TGTGCCAGCAGCGGCGGGGGGAATGGTAGATACGAGCAGTACTTC.

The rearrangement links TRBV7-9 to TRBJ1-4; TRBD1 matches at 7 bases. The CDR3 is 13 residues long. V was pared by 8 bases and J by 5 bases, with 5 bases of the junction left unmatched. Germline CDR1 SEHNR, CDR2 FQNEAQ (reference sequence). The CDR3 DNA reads TGTGCCAGCGGAGGGACAGAAAATGAAAAACTGTTTTTT. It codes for CASGGTENEKLFF. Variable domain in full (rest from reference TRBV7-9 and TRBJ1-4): DTGVSQNPRHKITKRGQNVTFRCDPISEHNRLYWYRQTLGQGPEFLTYFQNEAQLEKSRLLSDRFSAERPKGSFSTLEIQRTEQGDSAMYLCASGGTENEKLFFGSGTQLSVL.

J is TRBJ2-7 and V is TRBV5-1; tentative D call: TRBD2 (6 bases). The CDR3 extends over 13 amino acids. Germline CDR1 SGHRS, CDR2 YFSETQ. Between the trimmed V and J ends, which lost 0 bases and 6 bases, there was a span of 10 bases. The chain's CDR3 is CASSLGREVEQYF. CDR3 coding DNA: TGCGCCAGCAGCTTGGGCAGGGAGGTCGAGCAGTACTTC.

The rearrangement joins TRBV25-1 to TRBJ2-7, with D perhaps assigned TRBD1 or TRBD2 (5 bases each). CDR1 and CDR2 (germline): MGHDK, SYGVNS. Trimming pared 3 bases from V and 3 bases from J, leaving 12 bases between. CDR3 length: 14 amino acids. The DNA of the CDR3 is TGTGCCAGCAGTGATGGGGGTAGGGGCTACGAGCAGTACTTC. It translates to CASSDGGRGYEQYF.

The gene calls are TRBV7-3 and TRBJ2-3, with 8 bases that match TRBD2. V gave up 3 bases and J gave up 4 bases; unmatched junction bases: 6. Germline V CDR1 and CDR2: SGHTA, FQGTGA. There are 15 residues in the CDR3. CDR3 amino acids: CASSLSGAGADTQYF. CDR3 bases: TGTGCCAGCAGCTTGTCGGGAGCGGGGGCAGATACGCAGTATTTT.

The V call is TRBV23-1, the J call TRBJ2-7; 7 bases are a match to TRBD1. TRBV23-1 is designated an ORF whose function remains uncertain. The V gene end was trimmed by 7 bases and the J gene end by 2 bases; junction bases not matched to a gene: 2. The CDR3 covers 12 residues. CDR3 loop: CASTQGAYEQYF. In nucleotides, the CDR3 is TGCGCCAGCACTCAGGGGGCCTACGAGCAGTACTTC.

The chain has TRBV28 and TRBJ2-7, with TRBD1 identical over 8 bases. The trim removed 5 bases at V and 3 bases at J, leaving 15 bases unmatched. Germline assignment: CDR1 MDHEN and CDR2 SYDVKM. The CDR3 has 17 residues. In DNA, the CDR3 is TGTGCCAGCAGTGGGGCCCAACGGAACAGGGGGAACTACGAGCAGTACTTC. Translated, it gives CASSGAQRNRGNYEQYF.

In nucleotides, the CDR3 is TGTGCCAGCAGCTTAGCCAGGGGAGGAACCGGGGAGCTGTTTTTT. Its protein product is CASSLARGGTGELFF. The gene calls are TRBV7-2 and TRBJ2-2, with D perhaps given as TRBD1 or TRBD2 (6 bases each). V lost 0 bases and J lost 5, with 10 bases in between. Germline CDR1 SGHTA, CDR2 FQGNSA. This CDR3 region has 15 residues.

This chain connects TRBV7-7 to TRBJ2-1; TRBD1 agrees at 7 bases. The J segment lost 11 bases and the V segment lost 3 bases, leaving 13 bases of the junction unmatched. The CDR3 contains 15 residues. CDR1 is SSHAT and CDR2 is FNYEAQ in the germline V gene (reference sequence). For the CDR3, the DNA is TGTGCCAGCAGCTTGGCCGGACAGGTTGGGGGAAAGCAGTTCTTC. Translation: CASSLAGQVGGKQFF.

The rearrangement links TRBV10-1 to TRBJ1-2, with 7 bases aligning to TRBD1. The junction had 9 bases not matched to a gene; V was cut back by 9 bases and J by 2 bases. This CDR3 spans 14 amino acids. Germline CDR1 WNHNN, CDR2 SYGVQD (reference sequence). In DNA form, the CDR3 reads TGCGCCAGTACAATCGGACAGGAGAACTATGGCTACACCTTC. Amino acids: CASTIGQENYGYTF.

In nucleotides, the CDR3 is TGTGCCAGCAGCTTGGGTAGCGGGGGCACAGATACGCAGTATTTT. This translates into CASSLGSGGTDTQYF. The chain links TRBV7-3 to TRBJ2-3, with 8 bases aligning to TRBD2. The ends lost 3 bases at V and 1 base at J; junction bases unmatched: 3. The V gene's germline CDR1 is SGHTA and CDR2 FQGTGA. This CDR3 is 15 amino acids long.

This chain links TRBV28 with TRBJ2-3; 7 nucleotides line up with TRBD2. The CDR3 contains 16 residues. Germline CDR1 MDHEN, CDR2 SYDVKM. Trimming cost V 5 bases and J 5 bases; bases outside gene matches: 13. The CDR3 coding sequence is TGTGCCAGCAGTATCGCTCGCGGGAGAGAGGGAGATACGCAGTATTTT. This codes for CASSIARGREGDTQYF.

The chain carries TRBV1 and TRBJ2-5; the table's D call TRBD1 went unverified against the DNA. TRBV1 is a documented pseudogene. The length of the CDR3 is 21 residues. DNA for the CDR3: TGCACCAGCAGACACATCCGGTGGCCCGTCGGGCAGGGGGTCCTCCAAGAGACCCAGTACTTC. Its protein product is CTSRHIRWPVGQGVLQETQYF.

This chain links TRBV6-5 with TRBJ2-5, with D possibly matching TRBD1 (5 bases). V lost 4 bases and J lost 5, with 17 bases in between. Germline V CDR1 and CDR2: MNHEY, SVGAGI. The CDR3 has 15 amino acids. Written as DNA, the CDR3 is TGTGCCAGCAGTTTATCAGGGATGATATGGGAGACCCAGTACTTC. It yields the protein CASSLSGMIWETQYF.

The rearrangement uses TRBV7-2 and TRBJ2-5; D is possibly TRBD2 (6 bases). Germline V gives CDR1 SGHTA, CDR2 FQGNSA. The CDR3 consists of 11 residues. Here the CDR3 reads CVTGVQETQYF. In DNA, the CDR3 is TGTGTGACGGGAGTCCAAGAGACCCAGTACTTC.

This CDR3 is CASSPSLAIYNEQFF. The CDR3 nucleotides read TGTGCCAGCAGCCCCTCACTAGCGATTTACAATGAGCAGTTCTTC. The chain recombines TRBV7-3 with TRBJ2-1; 7 bases are a match to TRBD2. Germline CDR1 is SGHTA and CDR2 is FQGTGA. V trimming: 5 bases; J trimming: 4 bases; junction bases outside the gene matches: 8. This CDR3 comprises 15 residues. Full variable domain (outside the CDR3, taken from reference TRBV7-3 and TRBJ2-1): GAGVSQTPSNKVTEKGKYVELRCDPISGHTALYWYRQSLGQGPEFLIYFQGTGAADDSGLPNDRFFAVRPEGSVSTLKIQRTERGDSAVYLCASSPSLAIYNEQFFGPGTRLTVL.

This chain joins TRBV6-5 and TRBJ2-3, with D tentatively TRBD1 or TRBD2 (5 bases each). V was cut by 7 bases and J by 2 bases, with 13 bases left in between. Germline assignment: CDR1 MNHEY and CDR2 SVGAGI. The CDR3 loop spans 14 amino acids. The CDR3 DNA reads TGTGCCAGCACCTTCGGTGGGACCACAGATACGCAGTATTTT. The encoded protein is CASTFGGTTDTQYF.

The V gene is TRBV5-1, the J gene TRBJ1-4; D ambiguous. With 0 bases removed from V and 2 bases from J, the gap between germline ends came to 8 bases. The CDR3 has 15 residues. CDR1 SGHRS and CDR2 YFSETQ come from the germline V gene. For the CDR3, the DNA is TGCGCCAGCAGCTTGGCACCGGGGACTAATGAAAAACTGTTTTTT. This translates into CASSLAPGTNEKLFF.

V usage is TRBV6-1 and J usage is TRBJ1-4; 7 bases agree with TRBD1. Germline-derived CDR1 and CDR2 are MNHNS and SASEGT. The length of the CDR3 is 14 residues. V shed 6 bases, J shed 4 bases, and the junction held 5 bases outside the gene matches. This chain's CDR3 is CASSLGTVNEKLFF. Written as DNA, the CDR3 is TGTGCCAGCAGCCTTGGGACAGTTAATGAAAAACTGTTTTTT.

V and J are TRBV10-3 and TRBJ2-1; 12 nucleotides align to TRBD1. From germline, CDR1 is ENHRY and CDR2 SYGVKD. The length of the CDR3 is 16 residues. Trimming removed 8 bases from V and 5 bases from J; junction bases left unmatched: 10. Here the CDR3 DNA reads TGTGCCATCGGGGGGACAGGGGGCGCGGGGGACAATGAGCAGTTCTTC. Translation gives CAIGGTGGAGDNEQFF.